This TCR beta chain was obtained from a study of vaccination and CD4 T cells after COVID-19. Study-level information: Diagnosis preceded the drawing of post-COVID samples by a median about 98 days (range 35 to 161).

Sample treatment: approximately 9-day PBMC culture with coronavirus spike peptide pools or control peptides (ViraFEST assay). Before TCRs were sequenced, ViraFEST expanded antigen-specific T cells with peptide pools. The CDR3 consists of 11 residues. Germline assignment: CDR1 KGHSH and CDR2 LQKENI. V was shortened by 6 bases and J by 6 bases, with 7 bases between the two germline ends. As regards this clonotype: What it recognizes is unknown.

The study sequenced cultured CD4+ T cell DNA using the Oncomine TCR Beta short-read assay. Extraction of genomic DNA was performed on cultured CD4+ T cells. TCRdb used MiXCR to reprocess the PCR reads, holding one entry per CDR3 protein. There are around 21,000 distinct CDR3 sequences in the sample; around 55% occur only once, and around 16% lies in the top ten. The sample consisted of CD4+ T cells from blood, cultured in vitro. This clonotype was sampled from a human donor who had recovered from COVID-19. The chain employs TRBV18 and TRBJ2-3; D remains unclear. The CDR3, as DNA: TGTGCCAGCTCCAAAGGCGATACGCAGTATTTT. It is translated as CASSKGDTQYF.